What follows are 9 T cell receptor beta chains derived from one specimen sequenced in a study of spatial heterogeneity in lung cancer. Findings and caveats of the study: Counts of expanded intratumoral alpha and beta TCRs tracked tumor mutation counts.

Their recognized antigens are unknown. TCRdb fed the 5' RACE reads into MiXCR, producing one record per CDR3 protein. Seen here are 25,000 to 30,000 distinct CDR3 sequences, 7.1% observed once, and the top ten hold around 26%. Sample time point: sample taken at primary tumor resection. Sequencing used lung tumor tissue, obtained at surgery. All receptors derive from a male donor with early-stage non-small cell lung cancer.

This clonotype was counted ten times or more. The rearrangement joins TRBV6-6 to TRBJ1-5, with D unclear. V was shortened by 7 bases and J by 5 bases, with 12 bases between the two germline ends. Per germline, CDR1 MNHNY and CDR2 SVGAGI (reference sequence). The CDR3 length is 13 residues. CDR3 coding DNA: TGTGCCAGCACTCTGGAAACCTATCAGCCCCAGCATTTT. Translating it yields CASTLETYQPQHF.

The chain recombines TRBV5-4 with TRBJ2-5, with 12 bases fitting TRBD2. Per germline, CDR1 SGHNT and CDR2 YYREEE (reference sequence). The CDR3 is 17 residues long. V lost 0 bases to trimming and J lost 1 base; unmatched junction nucleotides: 4. CDR3 nucleotide sequence: TGTGCCAGCAGCTTGGGGCTAGCGGGGGGGGCCCAAGAGACCCAGTACTTC. Translated, it gives CASSLGLAGGAQETQYF.

This clonotype was observed many times. This rearrangement joins TRBV4-2 to TRBJ1-6, with D perhaps matching TRBD1 (5 bases). The germline gives CDR1 LGHNA, CDR2 YNFKEQ. This CDR3 has 15 amino acids. Trimming left V 1 base short and J 10 bases short, with 14 bases between. For the CDR3, the DNA is TGTGCCAGCAGCCAAGTCCCAGGGCCCGAATCACCCCTCCACTTT. It specifies CASSQVPGPESPLHF.

The sample holds many counts of this clonotype. DNA for the CDR3: TGTGCCAGCACGAGGACAGGCACTCTGGCGAACACCGGGGAGCTGTTTTTT. Translation gives CASTRTGTLANTGELFF. The V call is TRBV5-6, the J call TRBJ2-2; 7 bases line up with TRBD1. The CDR3 totals 17 residues. The ends lost 6 bases at V and 0 bases at J; junction bases unmatched: 11. Per germline, CDR1 SGHDT and CDR2 YYEEEE.

This clonotype was observed a few times. The chain joins TRBV4-3 to TRBJ1-3; D gene uncertain. Germline V gene data show CDR1 as LGHNA and CDR2 as YSLEER. The germline V and J ends were trimmed by 0 bases and 0 bases, with 15 bases remaining between them. This CDR3 has 18 residues. CDR3 coding DNA: TGCGCCAGCAGCCAAGAGTATGGGCGACAACCCTCTGGAAACACCATATATTTT. It codes for CASSQEYGRQPSGNTIYF.

The rearrangement joins TRBV12-3 or TRBV12-4 to TRBJ2-2; maybe TRBD2 (6 bases). The V end was cut by 1 base, the J end by 5 bases, with 11 bases between. This CDR3 is built from 15 residues. The chain's CDR3 is CASSLVSGGTGELFF. The CDR3 DNA sequence: TGTGCCAGCAGTTTAGTGTCAGGAGGGACCGGGGAGCTGTTTTTT.

V is TRBV6-5 and J is TRBJ1-5, with D uncertain. CDR3 length: 13 amino acids. The V gene lost 4 bases and the J gene lost 3 bases, with 7 bases spanning the gap. The germline CDR1 and CDR2 sequences are MNHEY and SVGAGI. CDR3: CASSLDPNQPQHF. CDR3 sequence (DNA): TGTGCCAGCAGTTTAGATCCCAATCAGCCCCAGCATTTT.

This clonotype was counted at least ten times. The V gene is TRBV12-3 or TRBV12-4, the J gene TRBJ2-7, with D possibly matching TRBD2 (7 bases). The CDR3 has 15 residues. V lost 7 bases and J lost 1, with 17 bases in between. The CDR3 protein is CASTPGGQGSYEQYF. The CDR3 DNA is TGTGCCAGCACACCGGGGGGACAAGGGTCCTACGAGCAGTACTTC.

In its sample, this clonotype was seen many times. The genes are TRBV6-2 or TRBV6-3 and TRBJ2-4; possibly TRBD2 for D (5 bases). The CDR3 spans 13 residues. CDR1 and CDR2 from the germline V gene are MNHEY and SVGEGT. Trimming removed 7 bases from V and 7 bases from J, with 14 bases in between. The CDR3 reads CASTLDSLNIQYF. CDR3 sequence (DNA): TGTGCCAGCACCTTGGACTCCCTTAACATTCAGTACTTC.